This paragraph reports one T cell receptor beta chain. Amplification used 60 Vbeta primers and 13 Jbeta primers. TCRdb keeps only in-frame clones here, not all; method: immunoSEQ multiplex PCR. The sample lists about 120,000 clones; 80% to 90% were seen once. The data belong to a study of cytomegalovirus exposure and HLA in healthy donors. The clonotype was recovered from a middle-aged man in good health and CMV-seronegative. The sample comprised PBMCs.

This chain's CDR3 is CASSPRAAPRSYEQYF. CDR3 DNA: TGTGCCAGCAGTCCCCGCGCGGCCCCCAGATCTTACGAGCAGTACTTC. This chain uses TRBV27 with TRBJ2-7; the D is unclear. V was cut by 5 bases and J by 4 bases, with 21 bases left in between. The CDR3 totals 16 residues. Germline V gene lookup returns CDR1 MNHEY and CDR2 SMNVEV (reference sequence).